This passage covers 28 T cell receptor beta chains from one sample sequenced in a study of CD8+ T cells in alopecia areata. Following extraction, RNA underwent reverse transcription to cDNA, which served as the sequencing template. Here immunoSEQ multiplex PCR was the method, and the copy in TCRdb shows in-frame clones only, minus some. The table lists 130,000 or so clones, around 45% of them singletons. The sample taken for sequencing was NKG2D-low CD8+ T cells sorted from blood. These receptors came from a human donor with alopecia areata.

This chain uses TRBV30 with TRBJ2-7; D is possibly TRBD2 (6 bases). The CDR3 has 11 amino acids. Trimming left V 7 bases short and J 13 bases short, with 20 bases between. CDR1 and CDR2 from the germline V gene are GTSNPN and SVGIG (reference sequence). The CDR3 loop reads CASSAGLRSYF. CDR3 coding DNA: TGTGCCTCCTCGGCGGGGCTCCGGAGTTACTTC. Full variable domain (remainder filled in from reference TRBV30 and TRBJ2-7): SQTIHQWPATLVQPVGSPLSLECTVEGTSNPNLYWYRQAAGRGLQLLFYSVGIGQISSEVPQNLSASRPQDRQFILSSKKLLLSDSGFYLCASSAGLRSYFGPGTRLTVT.

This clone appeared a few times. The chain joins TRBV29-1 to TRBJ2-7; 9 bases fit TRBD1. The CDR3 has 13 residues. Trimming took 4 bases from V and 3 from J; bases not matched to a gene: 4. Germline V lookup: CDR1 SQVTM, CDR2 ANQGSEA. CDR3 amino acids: CSVAWGQGYEQYF. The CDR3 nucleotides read TGCAGCGTTGCATGGGGACAGGGCTACGAGCAGTACTTC.

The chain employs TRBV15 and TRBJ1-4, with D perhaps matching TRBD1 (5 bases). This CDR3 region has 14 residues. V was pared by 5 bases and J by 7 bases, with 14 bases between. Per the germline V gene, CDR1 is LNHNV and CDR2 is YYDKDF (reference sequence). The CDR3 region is CATSAGGASEKLFF. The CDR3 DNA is TGTGCCACCAGCGCAGGAGGGGCCAGTGAAAAACTGTTTTTT. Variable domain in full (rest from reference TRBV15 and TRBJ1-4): DAMVIQNPRYQVTQFGKPVTLSCSQTLNHNVMYWYQQKSSQAPKLLFHYYDKDFNNEADTPDNFQSRRPNTSFCFLDIRSPGLGDTAMYLCATSAGGASEKLFFGSGTQLSVL.

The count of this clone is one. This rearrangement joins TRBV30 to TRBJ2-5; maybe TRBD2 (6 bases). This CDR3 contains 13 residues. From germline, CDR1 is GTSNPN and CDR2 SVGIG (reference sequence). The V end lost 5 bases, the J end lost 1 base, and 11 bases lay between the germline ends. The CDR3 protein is CAWDEGLQETQYF. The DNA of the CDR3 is TGTGCCTGGGATGAGGGACTCCAAGAGACCCAGTACTTC.

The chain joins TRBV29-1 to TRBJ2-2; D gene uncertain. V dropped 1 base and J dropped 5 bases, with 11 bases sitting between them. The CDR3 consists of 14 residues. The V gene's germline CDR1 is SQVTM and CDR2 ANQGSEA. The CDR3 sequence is CSVEGNARTGELFF. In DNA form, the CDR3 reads TGCAGCGTTGAAGGGAACGCGAGGACCGGGGAGCTGTTTTTT.

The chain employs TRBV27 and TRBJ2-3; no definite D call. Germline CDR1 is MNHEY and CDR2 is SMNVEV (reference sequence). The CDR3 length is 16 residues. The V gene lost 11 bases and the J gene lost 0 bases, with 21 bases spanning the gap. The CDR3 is CAARDPAESSTDTQYF. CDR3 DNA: TGTGCCGCTCGCGACCCGGCGGAGAGTAGCACAGATACGCAGTATTTT.

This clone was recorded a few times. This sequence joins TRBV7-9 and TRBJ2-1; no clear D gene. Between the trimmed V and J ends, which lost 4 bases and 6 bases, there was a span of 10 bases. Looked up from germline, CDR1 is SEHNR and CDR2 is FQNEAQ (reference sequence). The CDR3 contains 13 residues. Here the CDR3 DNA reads TGTGCCAGCAGCTCTGGCGTTGTCAATGAGCAGTTCTTC. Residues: CASSSGVVNEQFF.

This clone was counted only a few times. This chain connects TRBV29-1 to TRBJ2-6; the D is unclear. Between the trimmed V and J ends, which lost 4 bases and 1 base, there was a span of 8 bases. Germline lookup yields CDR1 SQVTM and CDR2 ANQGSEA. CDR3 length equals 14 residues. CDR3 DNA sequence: TGCAGCGTTGTTCAAGGGTCTGGGGCCAACGTCCTGACTTTC. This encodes CSVVQGSGANVLTF.

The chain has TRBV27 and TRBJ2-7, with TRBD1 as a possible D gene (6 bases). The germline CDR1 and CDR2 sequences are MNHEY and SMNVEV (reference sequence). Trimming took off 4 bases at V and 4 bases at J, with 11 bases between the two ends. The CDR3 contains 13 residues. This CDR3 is CASSSGTTYEQYF. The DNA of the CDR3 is TGTGCCAGCAGTTCCGGGACAACTTACGAGCAGTACTTC.

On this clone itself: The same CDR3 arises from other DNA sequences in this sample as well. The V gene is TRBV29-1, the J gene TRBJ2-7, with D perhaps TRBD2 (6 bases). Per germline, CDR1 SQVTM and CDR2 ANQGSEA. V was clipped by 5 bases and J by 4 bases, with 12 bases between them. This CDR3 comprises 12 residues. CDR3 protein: CSVRVGGYEQYF. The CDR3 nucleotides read TGCAGCGTTCGGGTAGGAGGGTACGAGCAGTACTTC.

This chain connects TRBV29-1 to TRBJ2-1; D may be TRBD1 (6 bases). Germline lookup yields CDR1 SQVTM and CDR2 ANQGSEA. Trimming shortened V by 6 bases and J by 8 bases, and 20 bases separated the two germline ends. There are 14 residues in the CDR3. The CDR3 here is CSVPIRTAEDEQFF. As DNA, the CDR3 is TGCAGCGTCCCCATTCGGACAGCCGAGGATGAGCAGTTCTTC.

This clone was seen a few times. CDR3 protein: CSVEPLAGEQYF. For the CDR3, the DNA is TGCAGCGTTGAACCTCTAGCGGGCGAGCAGTACTTC. The J gene is TRBJ2-7, the V gene TRBV29-1; 8 bases line up with TRBD2. The CDR3 has 12 residues. Losses at the gene ends were 2 bases for V and 6 bases for J; bases not matched to a gene: 3. Germline CDR1 SQVTM, CDR2 ANQGSEA.

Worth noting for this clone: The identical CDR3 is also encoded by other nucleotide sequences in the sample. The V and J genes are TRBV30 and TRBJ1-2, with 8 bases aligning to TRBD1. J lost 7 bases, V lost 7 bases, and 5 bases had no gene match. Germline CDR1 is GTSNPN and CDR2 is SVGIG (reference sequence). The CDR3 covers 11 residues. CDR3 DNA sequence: TGTGCCTACGACAGGGGAAGTGGCTACACCTTC. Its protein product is CAYDRGSGYTF.

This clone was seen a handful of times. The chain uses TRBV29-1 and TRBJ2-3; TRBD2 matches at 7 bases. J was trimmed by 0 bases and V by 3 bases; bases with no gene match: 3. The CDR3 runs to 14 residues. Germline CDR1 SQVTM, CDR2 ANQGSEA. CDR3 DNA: TGCAGCGTTGAGGGGGGGTCCAGCACAGATACGCAGTATTTT. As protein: CSVEGGSSTDTQYF.

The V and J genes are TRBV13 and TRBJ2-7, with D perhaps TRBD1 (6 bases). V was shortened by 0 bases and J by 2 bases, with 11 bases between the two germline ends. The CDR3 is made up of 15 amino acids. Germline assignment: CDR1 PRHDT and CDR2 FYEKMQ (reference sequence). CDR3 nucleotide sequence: TGTGCCAGCAGCTTAGGTCGACAGGCCACCTACGAGCAGTACTTC. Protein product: CASSLGRQATYEQYF.

CDR3 sequence: CSALGLAGGNEQFF. The CDR3 bases are TGCAGCGCCCTGGGACTAGCGGGGGGAAATGAGCAGTTCTTC. The chain recombines TRBV29-1 with TRBJ2-1, with 15 bases aligning to TRBD2. The CDR3 runs to 14 residues. With V trimmed by 7 bases and J by 7 bases, 5 bases remained unmatched. Germline V gives CDR1 SQVTM, CDR2 ANQGSEA.

The chain's CDR3 is CAWSGTASSNQPQHF. CDR3 coding DNA: TGTGCCTGGAGCGGGACGGCGAGTAGCAATCAGCCCCAGCATTTT. This rearrangement joins TRBV30 to TRBJ1-5; D is possibly TRBD1 (5 bases). Trimming left V 3 bases short and J 0 bases short, with 12 bases between. CDR1 GTSNPN and CDR2 SVGIG come from the germline V gene (reference sequence). The CDR3 is 15 amino acids.

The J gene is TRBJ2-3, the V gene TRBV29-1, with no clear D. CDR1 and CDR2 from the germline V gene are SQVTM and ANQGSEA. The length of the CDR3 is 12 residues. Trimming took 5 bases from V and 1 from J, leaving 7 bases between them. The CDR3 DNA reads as TGCAGCGTTTCCCTCCGCACAGATACGCAGTATTTT. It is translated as CSVSLRTDTQYF.

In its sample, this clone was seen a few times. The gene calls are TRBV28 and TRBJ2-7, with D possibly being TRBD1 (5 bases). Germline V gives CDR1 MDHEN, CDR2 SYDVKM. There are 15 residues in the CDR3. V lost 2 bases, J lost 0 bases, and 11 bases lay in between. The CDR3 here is CASSLVQEFSYEQYF. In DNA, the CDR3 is TGTGCCAGCAGTTTAGTACAGGAGTTCTCCTACGAGCAGTACTTC.

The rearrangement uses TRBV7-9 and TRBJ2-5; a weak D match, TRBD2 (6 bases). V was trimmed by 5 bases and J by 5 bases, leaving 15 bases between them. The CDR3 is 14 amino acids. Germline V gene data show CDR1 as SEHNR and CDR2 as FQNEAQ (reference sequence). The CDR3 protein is CASSPDVEGETQYF. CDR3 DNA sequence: TGTGCCAGCAGCCCAGACGTGGAGGGGGAGACCCAGTACTTC.

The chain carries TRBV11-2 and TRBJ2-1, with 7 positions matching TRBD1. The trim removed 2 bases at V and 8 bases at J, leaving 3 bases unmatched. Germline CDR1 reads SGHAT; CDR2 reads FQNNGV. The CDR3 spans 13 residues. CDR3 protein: CASSLITGDEQFF. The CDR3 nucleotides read TGTGCCAGCAGCTTAATCACAGGGGATGAGCAGTTCTTC.

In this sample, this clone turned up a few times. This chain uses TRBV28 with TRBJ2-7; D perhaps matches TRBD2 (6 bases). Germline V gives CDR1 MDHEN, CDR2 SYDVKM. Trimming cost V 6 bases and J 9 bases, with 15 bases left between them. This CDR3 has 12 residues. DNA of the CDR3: TGTGCCAGCAGACCGGGGACCGGGGGGCAGTACTTC. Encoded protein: CASRPGTGGQYF.

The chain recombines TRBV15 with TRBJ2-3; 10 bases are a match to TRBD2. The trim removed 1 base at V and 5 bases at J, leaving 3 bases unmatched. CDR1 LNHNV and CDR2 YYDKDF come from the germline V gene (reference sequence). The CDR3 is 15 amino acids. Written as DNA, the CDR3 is TGTGCCACCAGCAGAGTTCTAGCGGGGGTAGATACGCAGTATTTT. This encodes CATSRVLAGVDTQYF. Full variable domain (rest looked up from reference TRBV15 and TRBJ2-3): DAMVIQNPRYQVTQFGKPVTLSCSQTLNHNVMYWYQQKSSQAPKLLFHYYDKDFNNEADTPDNFQSRRPNTSFCFLDIRSPGLGDTAMYLCATSRVLAGVDTQYFGPGTRLTVL.

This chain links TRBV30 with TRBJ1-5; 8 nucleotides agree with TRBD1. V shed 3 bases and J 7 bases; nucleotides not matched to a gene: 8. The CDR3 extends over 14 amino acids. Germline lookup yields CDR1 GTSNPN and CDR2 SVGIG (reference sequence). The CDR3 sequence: CAWSWTGSNQPQHF. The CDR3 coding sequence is TGTGCCTGGAGCTGGACAGGGTCAAACCAGCCCCAGCATTTT. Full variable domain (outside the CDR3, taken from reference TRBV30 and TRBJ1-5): SQTIHQWPATLVQPVGSPLSLECTVEGTSNPNLYWYRQAAGRGLQLLFYSVGIGQISSEVPQNLSASRPQDRQFILSSKKLLLSDSGFYLCAWSWTGSNQPQHFGDGTRLSIL.

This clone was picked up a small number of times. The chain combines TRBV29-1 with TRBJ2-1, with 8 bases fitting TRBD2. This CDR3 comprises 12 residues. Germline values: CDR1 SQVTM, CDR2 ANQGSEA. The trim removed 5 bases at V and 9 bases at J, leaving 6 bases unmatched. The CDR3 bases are TGCAGCGTTAGAGCGGGAGAACTTGAGCAGTTCTTC. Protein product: CSVRAGELEQFF.

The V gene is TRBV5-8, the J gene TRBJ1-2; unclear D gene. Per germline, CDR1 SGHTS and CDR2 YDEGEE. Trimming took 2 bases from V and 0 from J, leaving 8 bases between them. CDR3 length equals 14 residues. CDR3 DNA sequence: TGTGCCAGCAGCTTCGATTCAACTAACTATGGCTACACCTTC. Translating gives CASSFDSTNYGYTF.

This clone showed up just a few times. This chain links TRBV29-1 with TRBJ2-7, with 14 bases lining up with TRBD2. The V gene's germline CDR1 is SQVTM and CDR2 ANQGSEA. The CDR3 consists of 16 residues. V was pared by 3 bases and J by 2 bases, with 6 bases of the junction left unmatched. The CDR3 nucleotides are TGCAGCGTTGAGGGGACTAGCGGGAGTGCTACCTACGAGCAGTACTTC. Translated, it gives CSVEGTSGSATYEQYF.

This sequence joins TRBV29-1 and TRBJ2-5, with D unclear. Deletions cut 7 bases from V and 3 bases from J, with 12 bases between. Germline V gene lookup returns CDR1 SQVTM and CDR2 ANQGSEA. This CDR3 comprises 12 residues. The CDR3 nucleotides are TGCAGCGCCCCGGAATCTGAAGAGACCCAGTACTTC. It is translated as CSAPESEETQYF.